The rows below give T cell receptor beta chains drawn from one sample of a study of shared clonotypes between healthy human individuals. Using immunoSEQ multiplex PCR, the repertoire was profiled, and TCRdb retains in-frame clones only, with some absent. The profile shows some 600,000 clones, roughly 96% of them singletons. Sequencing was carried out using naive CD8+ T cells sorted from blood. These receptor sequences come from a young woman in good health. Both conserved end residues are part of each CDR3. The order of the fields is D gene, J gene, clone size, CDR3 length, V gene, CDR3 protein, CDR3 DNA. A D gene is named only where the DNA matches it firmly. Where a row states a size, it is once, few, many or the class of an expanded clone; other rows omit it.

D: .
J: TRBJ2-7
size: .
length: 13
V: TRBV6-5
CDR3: CASSSGTSYEQYF
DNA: TGTGCCAGCAGCTCCGGTACATCCTACGAGCAGTACTTC

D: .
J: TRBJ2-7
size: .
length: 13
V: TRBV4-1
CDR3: CASSHPQESEQYF
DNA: TGCGCCAGCAGCCACCCCCAGGAAAGCGAGCAGTACTTC

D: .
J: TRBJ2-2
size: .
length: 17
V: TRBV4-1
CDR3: CASSQELPGYDTGELFF
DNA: TGCGCCAGCAGCCAAGAATTACCAGGGTATGACACCGGGGAGCTGTTTTTT

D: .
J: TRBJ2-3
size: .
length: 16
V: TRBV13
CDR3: CASSPLSGTRADTQYF
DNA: TGTGCCAGCAGTCCTCTTTCCGGGACCCGCGCAGATACGCAGTATTTT

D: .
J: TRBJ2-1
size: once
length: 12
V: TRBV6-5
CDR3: CASSTGGNEQFF
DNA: TGTGCCAGCAGTACTGGGGGCAATGAGCAGTTCTTC

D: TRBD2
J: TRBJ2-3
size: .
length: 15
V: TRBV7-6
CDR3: CASSFGGRATDTQYF
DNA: TGTGCCAGCAGCTTTGGCGGGAGGGCCACAGATACGCAGTATTTT

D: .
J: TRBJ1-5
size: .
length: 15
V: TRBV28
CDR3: CASSLGIVSNQPQHF
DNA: TGTGCCAGCAGTCTAGGGATTGTTAGCAATCAGCCCCAGCATTTT

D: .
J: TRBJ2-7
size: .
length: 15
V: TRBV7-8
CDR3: CASSLGGLAFYEQYF
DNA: TGTGCCAGCAGCTTAGGCGGACTGGCGTTTTACGAGCAGTACTTC

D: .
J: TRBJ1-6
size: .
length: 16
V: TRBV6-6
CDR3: CASSSTGPPYNSPLHF
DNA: TGTGCCAGCAGTTCCACAGGGCCCCCCTATAATTCACCCCTCCACTTT

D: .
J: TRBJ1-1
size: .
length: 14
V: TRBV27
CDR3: CASSLVGAGTEAFF
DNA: TGTGCCAGCAGTTTGGTTGGGGCGGGCACTGAAGCTTTCTTT

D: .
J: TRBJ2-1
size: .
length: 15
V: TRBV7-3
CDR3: CASSLTGPLYNEQFF
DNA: TGTGCCAGCAGCTTAACGGGACCCCTCTACAATGAGCAGTTCTTC

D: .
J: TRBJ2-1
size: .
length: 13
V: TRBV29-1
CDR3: CSVRQDSYNEQFF
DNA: TGCAGCGTTCGACAGGACTCCTACAATGAGCAGTTCTTC

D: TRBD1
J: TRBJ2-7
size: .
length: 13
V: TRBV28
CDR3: CASREGAPYEQYF
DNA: TGTGCCAGCAGAGAGGGGGCTCCCTACGAGCAGTACTTC

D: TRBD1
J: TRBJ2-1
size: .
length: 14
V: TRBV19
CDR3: CATRPQGAYNEQFF
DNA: TGTGCCACCAGACCTCAGGGGGCCTACAATGAGCAGTTCTTC

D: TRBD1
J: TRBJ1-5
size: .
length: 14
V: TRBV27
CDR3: CASSIRQGGQPQHF
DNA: TGTGCCAGCAGTATCCGACAGGGAGGTCAGCCCCAGCATTTT